Below, one T cell receptor (beta chain) is given with its context. This sample is part of a study of control samples from healthy donors and cancer patients. Method: immunoSEQ multiplex PCR; TCRdb's copy keeps in-frame clones and lacks some. The sample lists under 200,000 clones; 94% were seen once. The V gene lost 5 bases and the J gene lost 5 bases, with 22 bases spanning the gap. The CDR3 covers 16 residues. Germline V gene sequence: CDR1 SGHTA, CDR2 FQGNSA. The sequenced sample was PBMCs. The chain couples TRBV7-2 to TRBJ2-7; perhaps TRBD2 as D (5 bases). This sequence originates from a man in his sixties with colorectal cancer. As DNA, the CDR3 is TGTGCCAGCAGCGTCAGGCGGGTGACCTCCCCGGACGAGCAGTACTTC. This codes for CASSVRRVTSPDEQYF.